Each of the 30 T cell receptor beta chains below was sequenced from the same sample in a study of blood T cell repertoires in COVID-19. TCRdb's table, derived via immunoSEQ multiplex PCR, lists solely in-frame clones and lacks some. The data show 190,000 or so clones, approximately 90% seen once. The sequenced sample was peripheral blood. These TCRs come from a woman younger than 35 who had recovered from COVID-19.

The chain combines TRBV7-2 with TRBJ2-7; 7 nucleotides line up with TRBD1. Germline CDR1 is SGHTA and CDR2 is FQGNSA. V was pared by 3 bases and J by 7 bases, with 12 bases of the junction left unmatched. This CDR3 has 15 amino acids. CDR3 bases: TGTGCCAGCAGCTTCGACAGGGCCTTAACGGGGGAGCAGTACTTC. Translated, it gives CASSFDRALTGEQYF.

The rearrangement uses TRBV7-2 and TRBJ2-7; the D gene is possibly TRBD2 (7 bases). Germline assignment: CDR1 SGHTA and CDR2 FQGNSA. Trimming left V 4 bases short and J 2 bases short, with 9 bases between. The CDR3 is made up of 13 amino acids. The CDR3 DNA sequence: TGTGCCAGCAGCTCGGGGGGCACCTACGAGCAGTACTTC. It encodes CASSSGGTYEQYF.

The chain recombines TRBV7-8 with TRBJ1-3; maybe TRBD1 (5 bases). The germline gives CDR1 SGHVS, CDR2 FQNEAQ. V was shortened by 5 bases and J by 0 bases, with 11 bases between the two germline ends. The CDR3 has 15 residues. The CDR3 region is CASSPTGVSGNTIYF. DNA for the CDR3: TGTGCCAGCAGCCCTACGGGGGTCTCTGGAAACACCATATATTTT. Full variable domain (remainder filled in from reference TRBV7-8 and TRBJ1-3): GAGVSQSPRYKVAKRGQDVALRCDPISGHVSLFWYQQALGQGPEFLTYFQNEAQLDKSGLPSDRFFAERPEGSVSTLKIQRTQQEDSAVYLCASSPTGVSGNTIYFGEGSWLTVV.

This chain uses TRBV4-3 with TRBJ1-6; D gene uncertain. Trimming removed 1 base at V and 5 bases at J, with 6 bases between. Germline CDR1 LGHNA, CDR2 YSLEER. The CDR3 covers 14 residues. The CDR3 is CASSQATDNSPLHF. In DNA form, the CDR3 reads TGCGCCAGCAGCCAAGCTACGGATAATTCACCCCTCCACTTT.

V and J are TRBV10-3 and TRBJ2-6; D remains ambiguous. V lost 4 bases, J lost 4 bases, and 14 bases lay in between. The CDR3 runs to 16 residues. Germline CDR1 is ENHRY and CDR2 is SYGVKD. The CDR3 nucleotides are TGTGCCATCAGTGTTCACAGTACTCTAGGGGCCAACGTCCTGACTTTC. Protein product: CAISVHSTLGANVLTF.

The chain has TRBV7-3 and TRBJ2-3; D is perhaps TRBD1 (5 bases). Trimming cost V 5 bases and J 1 base, with 13 bases left between them. This CDR3 has 15 amino acids. The germline CDR1 and CDR2 sequences are SGHTA and FQGTGA. The CDR3: CASSRGPQGTDTQYF. The DNA for the CDR3 is TGTGCCAGCAGCCGAGGCCCACAGGGCACAGATACGCAGTATTTT.

The chain combines TRBV7-2 with TRBJ2-7, with 7 bases aligning to TRBD1. The CDR3 has 16 amino acids. With 5 bases clipped from V and 3 bases from J, the junction kept 13 bases outside the gene matches. Germline CDR1 SGHTA, CDR2 FQGNSA. CDR3 residues: CASSLQGTDGLYEQYF. The CDR3 coding sequence is TGTGCCAGCAGCCTACAGGGGACAGATGGGCTCTACGAGCAGTACTTC.

This sequence joins TRBV5-6 and TRBJ1-5, with TRBD1 as a possible D gene (5 bases). The CDR3 is 13 residues long. V was shortened by 4 bases and J by 4 bases, with 9 bases between the two germline ends. The germline V gene has CDR1 SGHDT and CDR2 YYEEEE. CDR3 sequence reads: CASSRRGNQPQHF. CDR3 in DNA: TGTGCCAGCAGCCGCCGGGGGAATCAGCCCCAGCATTTT. Drawing the rest from reference TRBV5-6 and TRBJ1-5, the complete variable domain is DAGVTQSPTHLIKTRGQQVTLRCSPKSGHDTVSWYQQALGQGPQFIFQYYEEEERQRGNFPDRFSGHQFPNYSSELNVNALLLGDSALYLCASSRRGNQPQHFGDGTRLSIL.

This rearrangement joins TRBV9 to TRBJ1-1, with D maybe TRBD1 (5 bases). V dropped 4 bases and J dropped 7 bases, with 14 bases sitting between them. This CDR3 has 13 amino acids. Germline-derived CDR1 and CDR2 are SGDLS and YYNGEE. Written as DNA, the CDR3 is TGTGCCAGCAGCACTGACGACAGTTTTGAAGCTTTCTTT. Its translation is CASSTDDSFEAFF.

The V gene is TRBV9, the J gene TRBJ1-2; no reliable D call. Deletions cut 3 bases from V and 5 bases from J, with 20 bases between. Germline V gene sequence: CDR1 SGDLS, CDR2 YYNGEE. The CDR3 totals 16 residues. This CDR3 is CASSGTETFPSYGYTF. The CDR3 DNA sequence: TGTGCCAGCAGCGGTACAGAGACATTTCCCTCATATGGCTACACCTTC.

This clone was counted once. The chain couples TRBV9 to TRBJ2-2, with D possibly TRBD1 on 6 matching bases. Per germline, CDR1 SGDLS and CDR2 YYNGEE. This CDR3 comprises 15 residues. The V gene lost 2 bases and the J gene lost 4 bases, with 12 bases spanning the gap. The CDR3 spells CASSVRQDSTGELFF. In DNA form, the CDR3 reads TGTGCCAGCAGCGTTAGACAGGATAGCACCGGGGAGCTGTTTTTT.

The rearrangement uses TRBV7-2 and TRBJ1-4, with D perhaps matching TRBD1 (6 bases). The CDR3 has 14 amino acids. Trimming removed 5 bases at V and 4 bases at J, with 11 bases between. Germline assignment: CDR1 SGHTA and CDR2 FQGNSA. CDR3 in amino acids: CASSVRDNNEKLFF. The CDR3 DNA reads as TGTGCCAGCAGCGTCCGGGACAATAATGAAAAACTGTTTTTT.

The chain employs TRBV6-1 and TRBJ1-5, with D hard to call. This CDR3 comprises 15 residues. Trimming shortened V by 2 bases and J by 0 bases, and 8 bases separated the two germline ends. Germline CDR1 MNHNS, CDR2 SASEGT. The CDR3 reads CASSEWLYSNQPQHF. In DNA form, the CDR3 reads TGTGCCAGCAGTGAATGGCTGTATAGCAATCAGCCCCAGCATTTT.

J is TRBJ2-7 and V is TRBV18; the D gene is possibly TRBD2 (6 bases). Germline lookup yields CDR1 KGHSH and CDR2 LQKENI. V lost 2 bases and J lost 0, with 14 bases in between. CDR3 length: 16 amino acids. In nucleotides, the CDR3 is TGTGCCAGCTCACCAGACGGGAGTAAAAGCTCCTACGAGCAGTACGTC. It is translated as CASSPDGSKSSYEQYV.

This clone showed up just once. The rearrangement links TRBV7-2 to TRBJ2-3; 9 bases align to TRBD2. Germline V gene lookup returns CDR1 SGHTA and CDR2 FQGNSA. The CDR3 has 16 amino acids. The junction had 5 bases not matched to a gene; V was cut back by 1 base and J by 3 bases. CDR3 amino acids: CASSLGRLAATDTQYF. The CDR3 DNA sequence: TGTGCCAGCAGCTTAGGCCGACTAGCGGCAACAGATACGCAGTATTTT.

The chain is built from TRBV19 and TRBJ2-2, with D tentatively TRBD1 (6 bases). Germline values: CDR1 LNHDA, CDR2 SQIVND (reference sequence). V lost 6 bases and J lost 2, with 16 bases in between. The CDR3 is 16 residues long. The CDR3 region has the DNA TGTGCCAGTAGAGCTGACAGGACCCTTAACACCGGGGAGCTGTTTTTT. Encoded protein: CASRADRTLNTGELFF.

CDR3 in amino acids: CASSKYLGLARSSYEQYV. The CDR3 bases are TGTGCCAGCAGCAAATATTTGGGACTAGCGCGAAGCTCCTACGAGCAGTACGTC. The chain recombines TRBV21-1 with TRBJ2-7; TRBD2, the table's D call, was not compared with the DNA. TRBV21-1 is marked as a pseudogene. This CDR3 has 18 residues.

This chain links TRBV5-1 with TRBJ1-2; D is perhaps TRBD1 (6 bases). CDR1 and CDR2 from the germline V gene are SGHRS and YFSETQ. V gave up 4 bases and J gave up 3 bases, with 13 bases separating them. The CDR3 spans 14 residues. The CDR3 protein is CASSAQGWDYGYTF. CDR3 sequence (DNA): TGCGCCAGCAGCGCACAGGGTTGGGACTATGGCTACACCTTC.

The CDR3 region has the DNA TGTGCCATCAGTGACACGGTGTCTGGAAACACCATATATTTT. Its protein product is CAISDTVSGNTIYF. The chain uses TRBV10-3 and TRBJ1-3; D gene unclear. Looked up from germline, CDR1 is ENHRY and CDR2 is SYGVKD. The CDR3 totals 14 residues. V was cut by 3 bases and J by 1 base, with 7 bases left in between.

V and J are TRBV5-1 and TRBJ2-7; 7 bases align to TRBD2. Trimming took 2 bases from V and 1 from J; bases not matched to a gene: 3. The CDR3 runs 14 residues. CDR1 is SGHRS and CDR2 is YFSETQ in the germline V gene. CDR3: CASSFWGGSYEQYF. CDR3 sequence (DNA): TGCGCCAGCAGCTTTTGGGGGGGATCCTACGAGCAGTACTTC.

V gene TRBV7-6 combines with J gene TRBJ1-1; unclear D gene. There are 13 residues in the CDR3. Per the germline V gene, CDR1 is SGHVS and CDR2 is FNYEAQ. The V end lost 5 bases, the J end lost 4 bases, and 11 bases lay between the germline ends. The DNA of the CDR3 is TGTGCCAGCAGCCAAGACCCGGGCACTGAAGCTTTCTTT. Translated, it gives CASSQDPGTEAFF.

The chain is built from TRBV5-1 and TRBJ1-4; D possibly corresponds to TRBD1 (6 bases). This CDR3 is built from 15 residues. Germline lookup yields CDR1 SGHRS and CDR2 YFSETQ. Trimming pared 4 bases from V and 8 bases from J, leaving 18 bases between. The CDR3 reads CASSELQGPGEKLFF. In DNA, the CDR3 is TGCGCCAGCAGCGAATTACAGGGTCCCGGAGAAAAACTGTTTTTT. The variable domain in full, completed from reference TRBV5-1 and TRBJ1-4, reads KAGVTQTPRYLIKTRGQQVTLSCSPISGHRSVSWYQQTPGQGLQFLFEYFSETQRNKGNFPGRFSGRQFSNSRSEMNVSTLELGDSALYLCASSELQGPGEKLFFGSGTQLSVL.

The CDR3 loop is CASSDSGGPDTEAFF. Here the CDR3 DNA reads TGTGCCAGCAGTGACTCCGGGGGGCCGGACACTGAAGCTTTCTTT. The chain employs TRBV6-4 and TRBJ1-1; D is possibly TRBD1 (6 bases). Germline CDR1 MRHNA, CDR2 SNTAGT. V was cut by 0 bases and J by 3 bases, with 11 bases left in between. CDR3 length equals 15 residues.

The sample holds a few counts of this clone. The chain joins TRBV4-3 to TRBJ2-6, with 7 bases matching TRBD2. Per germline, CDR1 LGHNA and CDR2 YSLEER. The CDR3 contains 14 residues. V dropped 11 bases and J dropped 4; count of bases not matched to a gene: 8. Here the CDR3 reads CASGAGEGANVLTF. DNA for the CDR3: TGCGCCTCCGGGGCGGGAGAAGGGGCCAACGTCCTGACTTTC.

This clone has only a few counts. The chain recombines TRBV2 with TRBJ2-7, with TRBD2 matching 13 bases. V shed 9 bases, J shed 6 bases, and the junction held 5 bases outside the gene matches. From germline, CDR1 is SNHLY and CDR2 FYNNEI. The CDR3 extends over 13 amino acids. The CDR3 coding sequence is TGTGCCAGTGGACTAGCGGGAGATCTCGAGCAGTACGTC. Encoded protein: CASGLAGDLEQYV.

This rearrangement joins TRBV7-2 to TRBJ1-5; D remains unclear. The germline CDR1 and CDR2 sequences are SGHTA and FQGNSA. The CDR3 has 13 residues. Trimming stripped 3 bases from V and 5 bases from J, with 8 bases between. This CDR3 is CASSFNRDQPQHF. The DNA of the CDR3 is TGTGCCAGCAGCTTTAATCGGGATCAGCCCCAGCATTTT.

V usage is TRBV7-9 and J usage is TRBJ1-4, with a possible D match to TRBD1 (6 bases). V lost 6 bases, J lost 8 bases, and 16 bases lay in between. Germline V gives CDR1 SEHNR, CDR2 FQNEAQ (reference sequence). CDR3 length: 14 amino acids. The CDR3 nucleotides read TGTGCCAGCAGAGGGGGACCGACCGGGGAAAAACTGTTTTTT. Residues: CASRGGPTGEKLFF.

This chain uses TRBV7-2 with TRBJ2-7, with D unclear. Germline CDR1 reads SGHTA; CDR2 reads FQGNSA. Trimming took off 5 bases at V and 3 bases at J, with 11 bases between the two ends. This CDR3 has 13 residues. The CDR3 region is CASSDKRSYEQYF. The CDR3 region has the DNA TGTGCCAGCAGCGATAAACGTAGCTACGAGCAGTACTTC.

The rearrangement joins TRBV11-3 to TRBJ2-5; 8 bases are shared with TRBD2. J gave up 2 bases and V 5 bases, and 7 bases lay outside the gene matches. CDR1 and CDR2 from the germline V gene are SGHNT and YENEEA. CDR3 length: 15 residues. In nucleotides, the CDR3 is TGTGCCAGCAGCCCCGGGGCTAGCGGGCAAGAGACCCAGTACTTC. Translated: CASSPGASGQETQYF.

The chain has TRBV6-5 and TRBJ1-6, with unresolved D. In germline, CDR1 is MNHEY, CDR2 SVGAGI. The CDR3 sequence is 15 residues long. With 2 bases removed from V and 7 bases from J, the gap between germline ends came to 12 bases. As DNA, the CDR3 is TGTGCCAGCAGTTACCGTCGAGGTTTGAATTCACCCCTCCACTTT. It translates to CASSYRRGLNSPLHF.